This TCR beta chain was sequenced in a study of cytomegalovirus exposure and HLA in healthy donors. Study observations and caveats: Accurate predictions that matched the HLA-A and HLA-B alleles of most subjects were reportedly made from TCR beta sequences.

The PCR made use of 60 Vbeta and 13 Jbeta primers. Profiling relied on immunoSEQ multiplex PCR, and the TCRdb table lists in-frame clones only, not all of them. The data show fewer than 250,000 clones, 80% to 90% seen once. Details on this clone: The antigen is not known.

The CDR3 has 14 amino acids. Germline V CDR1 and CDR2: KGHSH, LQKENI. V lost 3 bases and J 1 base, leaving 8 bases between the germline ends. The TCR originated in a man aged 25-40 years in good health and CMV-seronegative. Sequencing input: PBMCs. This chain links TRBV18 with TRBJ2-3, with D hard to call. The DNA of the CDR3 is TGTGCCAGCTCACCGACGCTAGGCACAGATACGCAGTATTTT. Protein sequence: CASSPTLGTDTQYF.